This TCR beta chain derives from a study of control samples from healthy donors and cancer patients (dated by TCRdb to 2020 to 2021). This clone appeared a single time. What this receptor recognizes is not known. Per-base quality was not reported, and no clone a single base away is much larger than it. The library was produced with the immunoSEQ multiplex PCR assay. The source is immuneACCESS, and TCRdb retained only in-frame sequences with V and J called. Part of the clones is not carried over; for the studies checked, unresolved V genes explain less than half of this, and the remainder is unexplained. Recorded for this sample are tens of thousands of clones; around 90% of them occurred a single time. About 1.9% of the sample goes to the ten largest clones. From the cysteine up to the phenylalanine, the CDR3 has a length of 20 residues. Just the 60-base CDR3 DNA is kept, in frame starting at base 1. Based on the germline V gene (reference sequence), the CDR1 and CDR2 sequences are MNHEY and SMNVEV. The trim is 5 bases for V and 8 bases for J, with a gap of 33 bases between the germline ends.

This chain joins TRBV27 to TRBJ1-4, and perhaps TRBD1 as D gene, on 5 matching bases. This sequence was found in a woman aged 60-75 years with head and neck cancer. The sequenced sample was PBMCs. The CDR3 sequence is CASSPKGGRNPEGSREKLFF. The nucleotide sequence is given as TGTGCCAGCAGTCCTAAAGGCGGACGGAATCCCGAGGGGTCGAGGGAAAAACTGTTTTTT.